The 25 T cell receptor beta chains presented below share a single source sample, sequenced in a study of cytomegalovirus exposure and HLA in healthy donors. Primers for the PCR totalled 60 Vbeta and 13 Jbeta. Profiled with immunoSEQ multiplex PCR; TCRdb holds only in-frame clones, not every one. There are about 180,000 clones in the sample; roughly 80% occur only once, and roughly 1% lies in the top ten. The sequenced sample was PBMCs. The receptor set was obtained from a man aged 25 to 40 in good health and CMV-seronegative.

This clone was detected a few times. The V gene is TRBV30, the J gene TRBJ2-5, with TRBD1 as a possible D gene (5 bases). Per the germline V gene, CDR1 is GTSNPN and CDR2 is SVGIG (reference sequence). This CDR3 region has 14 residues. Trimming removed 5 bases from V and 2 bases from J, with 15 bases in between. CDR3 in amino acids: CAWGKGHLQETQYF. CDR3 bases: TGTGCCTGGGGAAAAGGACATTTACAAGAGACCCAGTACTTC.

This rearrangement joins TRBV6-5 to TRBJ1-2; 7 nucleotides match TRBD1. V dropped 1 base and J dropped 8; count of bases not matched to a gene: 7. The CDR3 contains 14 residues. Germline CDR1 and CDR2: MNHEY and SVGAGI. CDR3 loop: CASSYLGAGGGYTF. The DNA of the CDR3 is TGTGCCAGCAGTTACTTGGGGGCAGGGGGAGGCTACACCTTC.

The J gene is TRBJ1-1, the V gene TRBV6-5; unclear D gene. The CDR3 spans 15 residues. The V gene's germline CDR1 is MNHEY and CDR2 SVGAGI. The V and J ends lost 0 bases and 0 bases respectively, with 8 bases between them. CDR3 protein: CASSYSGSMNTEAFF. The CDR3 DNA follows: TGTGCCAGCAGTTACTCTGGGAGCATGAACACTGAAGCTTTCTTT.

The V call is TRBV6-5, the J call TRBJ2-7, with 9 bases fitting TRBD1. The CDR3 extends over 14 amino acids. V shed 1 base and J 3 bases; nucleotides not matched to a gene: 1. In germline, CDR1 is MNHEY, CDR2 SVGAGI. The CDR3 DNA reads as TGTGCCAGCAGTTACTTGGGACAGGGCTACGAGCAGTACTTC. It is translated as CASSYLGQGYEQYF.

The V call is TRBV5-1, the J call TRBJ1-1; TRBD1 matches 7 bases. Germline V gene data show CDR1 as SGHRS and CDR2 as YFSETQ. V trimming: 0 bases; J trimming: 1 base; junction bases outside the gene matches: 3. This CDR3 region has 15 residues. CDR3 bases: TGCGCCAGCAGCTTGGTAGGGGGCACGAACACTGAAGCTTTCTTT. As protein: CASSLVGGTNTEAFF.

The genes are TRBV9 and TRBJ1-1; D ambiguous. CDR3 length: 14 amino acids. CDR1 is SGDLS and CDR2 is YYNGEE in the germline V gene. V was clipped by 4 bases and J by 5 bases, with 15 bases between them. In nucleotides, the CDR3 is TGTGCCAGCAGCCCCGATGGTTATCGGACTGAAGCTTTCTTT. It encodes CASSPDGYRTEAFF.

The chain combines TRBV27 with TRBJ1-6, with no clear D. Per germline, CDR1 MNHEY and CDR2 SMNVEV (reference sequence). V was shortened by 2 bases and J by 0 bases, with 14 bases between the two germline ends. This CDR3 comprises 18 residues. CDR3 sequence: CASSLEGGTSSYNSPLHF. The CDR3 DNA is TGTGCCAGCAGTTTAGAAGGCGGCACGAGCTCCTATAATTCACCCCTCCACTTT.

This chain uses TRBV30 with TRBJ2-1; TRBD2 agrees at 11 bases. The CDR3 loop spans 15 amino acids. Germline V lookup: CDR1 GTSNPN, CDR2 SVGIG (reference sequence). The V gene end was trimmed by 0 bases and the J gene end by 3 bases; junction bases not matched to a gene: 1. For the CDR3, the DNA is TGTGCCTGGAGTGTCACTAGCGGGAGCTACAATGAGCAGTTCTTC. This codes for CAWSVTSGSYNEQFF.

V and J are TRBV6-5 and TRBJ2-7; possibly TRBD1 for D (5 bases). Germline loops: CDR1 MNHEY, CDR2 SVGAGI. Between the trimmed V and J ends, which lost 8 bases and 6 bases, there was a span of 17 bases. The CDR3 covers 13 residues. The CDR3 here is CASAYQDNGEQYF. The CDR3 DNA sequence: TGTGCCAGCGCTTACCAGGACAACGGCGAGCAGTACTTC.

The chain uses TRBV11-2 and TRBJ2-5; 7 nucleotides match TRBD1. The CDR3 covers 14 residues. The J segment lost 2 bases and the V segment lost 5 bases, leaving 5 bases of the junction unmatched. The V gene's germline CDR1 is SGHAT and CDR2 FQNNGV. This CDR3 is CASSVGQAQETQYF. CDR3 nucleotide sequence: TGTGCCAGCAGCGTTGGACAGGCTCAAGAGACCCAGTACTTC.

This rearrangement joins TRBV19 to TRBJ2-1, with TRBD2 matching 16 bases. V dropped 6 bases and J dropped 7; count of bases not matched to a gene: 0. The CDR3 totals 14 residues. The germline gives CDR1 LNHDA, CDR2 SQIVND (reference sequence). DNA for the CDR3: TGTGCCAGTAGGGGACTAGCGGGAGGGAATGAGCAGTTCTTC. This translates into CASRGLAGGNEQFF.

The chain has TRBV7-2 and TRBJ2-7; possibly TRBD1 for D (6 bases). This CDR3 spans 13 amino acids. V lost 5 bases to trimming and J lost 4 bases, with 12 bases between them. Per germline, CDR1 SGHTA and CDR2 FQGNSA. CDR3 DNA sequence: TGTGCCAGCAGCCCTGGGACATATTACGAGCAGTACTTC. Translation gives CASSPGTYYEQYF.

This chain joins TRBV7-9 and TRBJ2-3, with D hard to call. The length of the CDR3 is 17 residues. Trimming took off 0 bases at V and 6 bases at J, with 19 bases between the two ends. The germline gives CDR1 SEHNR, CDR2 FQNEAQ (reference sequence). DNA of the CDR3: TGTGCCAGCAGCTTAGCGCTGGGCAGAGTGGGCCTTGATACGCAGTATTTT. This gives the protein CASSLALGRVGLDTQYF.

The chain employs TRBV7-2 and TRBJ1-5; D is uncertain. This CDR3 region has 14 residues. CDR1 and CDR2 (germline): SGHTA, FQGNSA. Trimming left V 5 bases short and J 4 bases short, with 12 bases between. Here the CDR3 reads CASSPLAGNQPQHF. DNA for the CDR3: TGTGCCAGCAGCCCCCTTGCGGGGAATCAGCCCCAGCATTTT. Using reference TRBV7-2 and TRBJ1-5 for the parts outside the CDR3, the full variable domain is GAGVSQSPSNKVTEKGKDVELRCDPISGHTALYWYRQSLGQGLEFLIYFQGNSAPDKSGLPSDRFSAERTGGSVSTLTIQRTQQEDSAVYLCASSPLAGNQPQHFGDGTRLSIL.

This clone was observed a few times. CDR3 nucleotide sequence: TGTGCCATCAGTGGAAAGGGGTCTCAGCCCCAGCATTTT. It translates to CAISGKGSQPQHF. The chain uses TRBV10-3 and TRBJ1-5; a weak D match, TRBD1 (5 bases). Germline CDR1 ENHRY, CDR2 SYGVKD. Trimming took off 4 bases at V and 6 bases at J, with 10 bases between the two ends. CDR3 length: 13 amino acids.

The V and J genes are TRBV4-1 and TRBJ1-5, with D tentatively TRBD1 (6 bases). With 3 bases removed from V and 0 bases from J, the gap between germline ends came to 12 bases. The CDR3 extends over 16 amino acids. The germline V gene encodes CDR1 MGHRA and CDR2 YSYEKL. The CDR3: CASSHQQGDSNQPQHF. CDR3 nucleotides: TGCGCCAGCAGCCACCAACAGGGAGATAGCAATCAGCCCCAGCATTTT.

The chain links TRBV30 to TRBJ1-2; D possibly corresponds to TRBD1 (5 bases). Germline values: CDR1 GTSNPN, CDR2 SVGIG (reference sequence). The CDR3 totals 12 residues. V lost 4 bases, J lost 8 bases, and 14 bases lay in between. The CDR3 loop is CAWNGGLGGYTF. In DNA form, the CDR3 reads TGTGCCTGGAATGGGGGGTTAGGGGGCTACACCTTC.

The CDR3 sequence is CASSPSWTGKSYEQYF. The CDR3 coding sequence is TGTGCCAGCTCACCTAGTTGGACAGGGAAATCCTACGAGCAGTACTTC. The V and J genes are TRBV18 and TRBJ2-7, with 8 bases matching TRBD1. J gave up 1 base and V 3 bases, and 8 bases lay outside the gene matches. The CDR3 consists of 16 residues. CDR1 is KGHSH, CDR2 LQKENI, per germline.

The chain recombines TRBV30 with TRBJ1-1; a possible D gene is TRBD1 (5 bases). The CDR3 loop spans 14 amino acids. V was cut by 0 bases and J by 6 bases, with 14 bases left in between. Germline V gene data show CDR1 as GTSNPN and CDR2 as SVGIG (reference sequence). CDR3 in DNA: TGTGCCTGGAGTGTGGGGGGAAGCTTACCTGAAGCTTTCTTT. As protein: CAWSVGGSLPEAFF. Supplemented by reference TRBV30 and TRBJ1-1, the full variable domain reads SQTIHQWPATLVQPVGSPLSLECTVEGTSNPNLYWYRQAAGRGLQLLFYSVGIGQISSEVPQNLSASRPQDRQFILSSKKLLLSDSGFYLCAWSVGGSLPEAFFGQGTRLTVV.

This chain joins TRBV7-6 and TRBJ2-3; a possible D gene is TRBD1 (5 bases). The CDR3 totals 14 residues. The V gene lost 5 bases and the J gene lost 2 bases, with 11 bases spanning the gap. Germline CDR1 and CDR2: SGHVS and FNYEAQ. The CDR3 nucleotides are TGTGCCAGCAGCCAAGGGGCTTCCACAGATACGCAGTATTTT. It yields the protein CASSQGASTDTQYF.

This sequence joins TRBV7-7 and TRBJ2-3, with no clear D. V lost 1 base and J lost 0, with 8 bases in between. CDR3 length: 15 residues. CDR1 is SSHAT, CDR2 FNYEAQ, per germline (reference sequence). CDR3 in DNA: TGTGCCAGCAGCTTAGATCTAGGTAGCACAGATACGCAGTATTTT. Encoded protein: CASSLDLGSTDTQYF.

The rearrangement links TRBV15 to TRBJ2-5; TRBD1 aligns across 9 bases. Germline CDR1 reads LNHNV; CDR2 reads YYDKDF (reference sequence). The ends lost 2 bases at V and 4 bases at J; junction bases unmatched: 8. The CDR3 is 16 amino acids. CDR3 DNA: TGTGCCACCAGCAGACCCCGCGGGACAGGGATAGAGACCCAGTACTTC. Translating gives CATSRPRGTGIETQYF.

The chain has TRBV5-1 and TRBJ1-2; 9 positions agree with TRBD1. This CDR3 has 14 amino acids. CDR1 and CDR2 (germline): SGHRS, YFSETQ. Trimming removed 0 bases from V and 4 bases from J; junction bases left unmatched: 1. CDR3 sequence: CASSLGTGVYGYTF. In DNA form, the CDR3 reads TGCGCCAGCAGCTTGGGGACAGGGGTCTATGGCTACACCTTC.

V usage is TRBV5-1 and J usage is TRBJ1-5, with 7 bases matching TRBD1. The CDR3 sequence is 15 residues long. Germline-derived CDR1 and CDR2 are SGHRS and YFSETQ. The junction had 5 bases not matched to a gene; V was cut back by 2 bases and J by 3 bases. As DNA, the CDR3 is TGCGCCAGCAGCTTAACAGGGGTGGACAATCAGCCCCAGCATTTT. Translating gives CASSLTGVDNQPQHF.

The V call is TRBV7-9, the J call TRBJ2-1; 7 bases are shared with TRBD2. This CDR3 comprises 14 residues. Looked up from germline, CDR1 is SEHNR and CDR2 is FQNEAQ (reference sequence). V dropped 8 bases and J dropped 4; count of bases not matched to a gene: 8. CDR3 nucleotides: TGTGCCAGCGAGAACTCGCGGGGGTACAATGAGCAGTTCTTC. Its protein product is CASENSRGYNEQFF.